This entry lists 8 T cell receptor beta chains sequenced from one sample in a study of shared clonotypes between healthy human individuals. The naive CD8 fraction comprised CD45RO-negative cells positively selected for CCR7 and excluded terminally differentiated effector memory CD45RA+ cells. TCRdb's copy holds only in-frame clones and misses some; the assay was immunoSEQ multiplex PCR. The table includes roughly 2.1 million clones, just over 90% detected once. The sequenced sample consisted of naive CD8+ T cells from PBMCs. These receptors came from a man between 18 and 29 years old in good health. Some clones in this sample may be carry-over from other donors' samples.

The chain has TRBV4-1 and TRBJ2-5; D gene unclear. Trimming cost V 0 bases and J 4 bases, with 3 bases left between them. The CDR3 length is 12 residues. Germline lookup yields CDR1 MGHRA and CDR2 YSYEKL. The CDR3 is CASSQDSETQYF. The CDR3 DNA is TGCGCCAGCAGCCAAGATTCAGAGACCCAGTACTTC.

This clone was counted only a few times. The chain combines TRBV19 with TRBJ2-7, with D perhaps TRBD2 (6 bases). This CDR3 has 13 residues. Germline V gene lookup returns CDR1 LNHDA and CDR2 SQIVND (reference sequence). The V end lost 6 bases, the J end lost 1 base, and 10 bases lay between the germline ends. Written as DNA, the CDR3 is TGTGCCAGTAGGGGAGGCCAGTCCTACGAGCAGTACTTC. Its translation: CASRGGQSYEQYF.

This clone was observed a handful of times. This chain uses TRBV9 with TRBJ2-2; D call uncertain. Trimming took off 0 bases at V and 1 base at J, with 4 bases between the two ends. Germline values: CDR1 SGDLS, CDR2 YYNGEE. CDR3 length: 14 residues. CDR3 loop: CASSVDQNTGELFF. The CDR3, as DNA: TGTGCCAGCAGCGTAGATCAGAACACCGGGGAGCTGTTTTTT.

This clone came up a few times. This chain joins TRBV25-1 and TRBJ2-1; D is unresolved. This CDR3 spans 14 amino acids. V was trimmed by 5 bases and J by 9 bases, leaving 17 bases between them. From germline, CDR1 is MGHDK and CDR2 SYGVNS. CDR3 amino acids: CASSPSGRVVEQFF. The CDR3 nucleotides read TGTGCCAGCAGTCCCAGTGGTAGGGTCGTTGAGCAGTTCTTC.

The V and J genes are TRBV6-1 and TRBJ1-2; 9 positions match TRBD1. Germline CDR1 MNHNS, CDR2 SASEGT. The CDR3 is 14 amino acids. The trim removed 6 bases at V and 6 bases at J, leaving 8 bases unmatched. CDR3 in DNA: TGTGCCAGCAGATTGGGACAGGGAAGGGATGGCTACACCTTC. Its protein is CASRLGQGRDGYTF.

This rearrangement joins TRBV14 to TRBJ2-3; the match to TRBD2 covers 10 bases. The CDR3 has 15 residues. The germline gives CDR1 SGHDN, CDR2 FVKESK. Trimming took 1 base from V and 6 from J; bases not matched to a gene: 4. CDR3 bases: TGTGCCAGCAGCCAAGGGGGGACTAGCGCCGATACGCAGTATTTT. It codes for CASSQGGTSADTQYF.

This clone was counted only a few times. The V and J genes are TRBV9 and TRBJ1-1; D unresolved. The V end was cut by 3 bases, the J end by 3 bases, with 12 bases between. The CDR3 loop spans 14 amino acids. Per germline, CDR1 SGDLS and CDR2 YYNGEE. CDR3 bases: TGTGCCAGCAGCGGTTTGAGGAGGCACACTGAAGCTTTCTTT. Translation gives CASSGLRRHTEAFF.

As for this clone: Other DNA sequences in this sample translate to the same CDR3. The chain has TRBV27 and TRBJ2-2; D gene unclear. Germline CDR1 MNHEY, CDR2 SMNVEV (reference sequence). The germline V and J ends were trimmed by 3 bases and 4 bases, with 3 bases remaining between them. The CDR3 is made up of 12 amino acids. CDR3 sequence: CASSFATGELFF. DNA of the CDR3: TGTGCCAGCAGTTTCGCCACCGGGGAGCTGTTTTTT.